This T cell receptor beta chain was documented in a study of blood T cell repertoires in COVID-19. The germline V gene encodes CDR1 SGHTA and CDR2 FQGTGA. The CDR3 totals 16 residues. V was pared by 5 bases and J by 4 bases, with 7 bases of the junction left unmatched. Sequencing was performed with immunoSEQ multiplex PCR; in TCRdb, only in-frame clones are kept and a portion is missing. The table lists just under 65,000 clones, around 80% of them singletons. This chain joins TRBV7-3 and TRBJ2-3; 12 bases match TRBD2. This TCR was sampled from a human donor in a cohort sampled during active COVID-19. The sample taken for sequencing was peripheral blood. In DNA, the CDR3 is TGTGCCAGCAGCCCCGGGCTAGCGGGGGGGCCAGATACGCAGTATTTT. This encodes CASSPGLAGGPDTQYF.